The clone carrying this T cell receptor (beta chain) was observed a handful of times. The CDR3 extends over 13 amino acids. Per the germline V gene, CDR1 is SNHLY and CDR2 is FYNNEI. J was trimmed by 8 bases and V by 6 bases; bases with no gene match: 7. The source of the sample is a study of blood T cell repertoires in COVID-19. Study-wide context: From T cells, B-cell-depleted T cells, or PBMCs came the material, which was cDNA or gDNA.

The method was immunoSEQ multiplex PCR; TCRdb's version includes in-frame clones alone and lacks a portion of them. The table records under 300,000 clones, approximately 91% of them present only once. This chain links TRBV2 with TRBJ1-2; 9 nucleotides agree with TRBD1. The sequence derives from a woman in her thirties or forties who had recovered from COVID-19. The sequenced sample consisted of peripheral blood. The CDR3 protein is CASSVGQGYGYTF. The CDR3 DNA reads as TGTGCCAGCAGCGTTGGACAGGGGTACGGCTACACCTTC. Complete variable domain (other parts from reference TRBV2 and TRBJ1-2): EPEVTQTPSHQVTQMGQEVILRCVPISNHLYFYWYRQILGQKVEFLVSFYNNEISEKSEIFDDQFSVERPDGSNFTLKIRSTKLEDSAMYFCASSVGQGYGYTFGSGTRLTVV.